This record concerns one T cell receptor (beta chain) sequence. This sample is drawn from a study of control samples from healthy donors and cancer patients. Clones were sequenced by immunoSEQ multiplex PCR, and TCRdb holds only the in-frame ones, with some missing. This sample has under 85,000 clones, with 65% to 90% found just once. The trim removed 6 bases at V and 7 bases at J, leaving 7 bases unmatched. CDR1 and CDR2 from the germline V gene are MNHNY and SVGAGI (reference sequence). The CDR3 is made up of 13 amino acids. The sequencing sample was made of PBMCs. This TCR came from a man aged 60 to 75 with head and neck cancer. This chain links TRBV6-6 with TRBJ2-7, with 9 nucleotides matching TRBD1. The chain's CDR3 is CASSPGTGLEQYF. The CDR3 DNA sequence: TGTGCCAGCAGCCCCGGGACAGGGTTGGAGCAGTACTTC.